This T cell receptor beta chain stems from a study of T cell responses to AZD1222 COVID-19 vaccine. Study-wide results and caveats: Donors were largely white British and mainly female; clonal diversity was possibly underestimated. Only 5 or 6 people who got AZD1222 tested seropositive at baseline. Distributed over spike, vaccine-associated CD4 TCRs predominated at 160-218 and 743-854.

Analyses pooled second doses at about 4 or about 12 weeks. The sample holds one count of this clone. Its antigen is unknown. Produced via immunoSEQ multiplex PCR; TCRdb's table is partial and in-frame only. The data hold roughly 96,000 clones, with roughly 90% observed a single time. This TCR derives from an adult who received the AZD1222 COVID-19 vaccine. Sequencing used peripheral blood, obtained 28 days after the second AZD1222 dose.

CDR3 loop: CASSLTGGYSNQPQHF. As DNA, the CDR3 is TGTGCCAGCAGTTTGACAGGCGGCTATAGCAATCAGCCCCAGCATTTT. This chain uses TRBV6-2 or TRBV6-3 with TRBJ1-5, with D possibly matching TRBD1 (6 bases). V shed 4 bases and J shed 0 bases, with 13 bases lying between them. CDR1 and CDR2 from the germline V gene are MNHEY and SVGEGT. This CDR3 comprises 16 residues.